What follows describes a single T cell receptor beta chain. The antigen remains unidentified. The data were taken from a study of tumor and adjacent non-tumor tissue in lung cancer. A modified ARM-PCR protocol with three rounds of nested PCR amplified TCRbeta. TCRdb ran MiXCR on the multiplex PCR reads and lists one entry per CDR3 protein. The data hold about 110,000 distinct CDR3 sequences, with 84% observed a single time. The template was RNA from unsorted bulk tissue. Study-level points and caveats: Tumor repertoires had a smaller top 100 clone share than normal lung. Patients with more diverse tumor TCRs had worse survival. Compared with tumor, normal lung showed significantly lower TCR diversity.

CDR1 is SQVTM and CDR2 is ANQGSEA in the germline V gene. This CDR3 has 12 residues. The chain links TRBV29-1 to TRBJ1-1; a possible D gene is TRBD1 (6 bases). The clonotype comes from a man aged 70-80 years with non-small cell lung cancer. The specimen sequenced was lung tumor tissue. CDR3 residues: CNVHGQYTEAFF. CDR3 DNA sequence: TGCAACGTCCACGGACAGTACACTGAAGCTTTCTTT.